This T cell receptor (beta chain) comes out of a study of blood T cells in healthy people across ages. Across the study: Through template switching, about one barcoded beta molecule was captured per two T cells, as measured in model experiments. Broader study findings: In older individuals, TCR beta diversity per million T cells was lower, falling roughly linearly with age. Higher diversity, along with more naive CD4+ cells, distinguished long-lived donors from aged donors.

The second PCR ran about 6 to 12 cycles with a sample-barcoded 5' primer and J-beta primers. Every sample gave at least 2.5 million paired-end reads containing CDR3. TCRdb reprocessed the 5' RACE reads via MiXCR and lists one record per CDR3 protein. The sample holds approximately 810,000 distinct CDR3 sequences, around 26% seen once. On this clonotype itself: What it binds is unknown.

There are 13 residues in the CDR3. The ends were cut back, 8 bases at V and 2 bases at J, with 13 bases in the middle. Germline loops: CDR1 GTSNPN, CDR2 SVGIG (reference sequence). Sequencing used blood. The chain has TRBV30 and TRBJ1-5; tentatively, D is TRBD1 (5 bases). The clonotype comes from an elderly woman in good health. As DNA, the CDR3 is TGTGCCGGGGGGTACCGGGGCAATCAGCCCCAGCATTTT. Amino acid sequence: CAGGYRGNQPQHF.